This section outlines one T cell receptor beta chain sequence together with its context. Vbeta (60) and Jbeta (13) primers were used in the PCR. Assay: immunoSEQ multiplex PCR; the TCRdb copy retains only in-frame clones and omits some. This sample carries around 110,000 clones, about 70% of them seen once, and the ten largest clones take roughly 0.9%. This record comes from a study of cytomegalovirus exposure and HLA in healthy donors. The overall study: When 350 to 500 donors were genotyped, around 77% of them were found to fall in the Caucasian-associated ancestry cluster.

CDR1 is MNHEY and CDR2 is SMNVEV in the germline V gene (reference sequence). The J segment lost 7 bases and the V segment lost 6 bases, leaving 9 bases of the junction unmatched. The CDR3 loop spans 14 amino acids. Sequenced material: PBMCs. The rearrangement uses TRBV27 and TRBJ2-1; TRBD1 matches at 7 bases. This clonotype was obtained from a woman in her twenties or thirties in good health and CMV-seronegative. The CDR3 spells CASRIPGGENEQFF. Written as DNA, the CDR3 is TGTGCCAGCAGAATACCAGGGGGTGAAAATGAGCAGTTCTTC.